Listed here are 29 T cell receptor beta chains from one sample, sequenced in a study of naive and memory T cell subsets. Four PCR rounds used nested alpha and beta constant region primers plus the SP2 primer. TCRdb reprocessed the 5' RACE reads via MiXCR and lists one record per CDR3 protein. Among 50,000 or so distinct CDR3 sequences, about 7% were seen once, and the ten largest hold around 9.7%. A UMI-containing oligonucleotide was joined by 3' ligation to the TCR cDNA template. The receptors derive from a male donor in good health.

The chain recombines TRBV7-8 with TRBJ2-5; the D gene could be TRBD1 or TRBD2 (5 bases each). Germline V CDR1 and CDR2: SGHVS, FQNEAQ. The CDR3 runs 17 residues. The V and J ends lost 1 base and 5 bases respectively, with 20 bases between them. The CDR3, as DNA: TGTGCCAGCAGCTTAGAGTCGCTGGGCAGGGAGTTTGAGACCCAGTACTTC. This translates into CASSLESLGREFETQYF.

The chain couples TRBV29-1 to TRBJ2-7, with D tentatively TRBD1 or TRBD2 (5 bases each). Trimming cost V 4 bases and J 5 bases, with 12 bases left between them. Germline V lookup: CDR1 SQVTM, CDR2 ANQGSEA. This CDR3 contains 12 residues. CDR3: CSVVNWGNEQYF. In nucleotides, the CDR3 is TGCAGCGTTGTAAATTGGGGGAACGAGCAGTACTTC.

The chain combines TRBV2 with TRBJ1-3; D not certain. This CDR3 is built from 14 residues. Germline CDR1 and CDR2: SNHLY and FYNNEI. Between the trimmed V and J ends, which lost 8 bases and 0 bases, there was a span of 11 bases. The DNA for the CDR3 is TGTGCCAGCCGTGTTACAGTCTCTGGAAACACCATATATTTT. Translating it yields CASRVTVSGNTIYF.

In this sample, this clonotype turned up many times. The CDR3 DNA reads TGCGCCAGCAGCCAAGGGGCTGGGACTAGCGACTACAATGAGCAGTTCTTC. This encodes CASSQGAGTSDYNEQFF. This chain joins TRBV4-1 and TRBJ2-1, with 10 bases that match TRBD2. J lost 3 bases, V lost 1 base, and 6 bases had no gene match. The CDR3 is 17 amino acids. CDR1 is MGHRA, CDR2 YSYEKL, per germline.

This clonotype occurred many times. This chain links TRBV18 with TRBJ2-7, with TRBD1 as a possible D gene (6 bases). Germline assignment: CDR1 KGHSH and CDR2 LQKENI. The CDR3 has 15 residues. Trimming took 3 bases from V and 5 from J, leaving 17 bases between them. Written as DNA, the CDR3 is TGTGCCAGCTCACCCTCCGGGACACGGAGCGACGAGCAGTACTTC. Its translation is CASSPSGTRSDEQYF.

This clonotype appeared a few times. The V and J genes are TRBV12-3 or TRBV12-4 and TRBJ1-2; a possible D gene is TRBD1 (6 bases). The CDR3 runs 18 residues. The V and J ends lost 6 bases and 4 bases respectively, with 27 bases between them. CDR3 region: CASSISGGGLIPPYGYTF. The CDR3 nucleotides read TGTGCCAGCAGCATCTCGGGGGGGGGCCTTATCCCACCCTATGGCTACACCTTC.

This CDR3 reads CASSPPGGGTTDTQYF. CDR3 bases: TGTGCCAGCTCACCACCGGGCGGGGGGACCACAGATACGCAGTATTTT. The chain combines TRBV18 with TRBJ2-3; TRBD2 aligns across 8 bases. V gave up 0 bases and J gave up 2 bases; unmatched junction bases: 4. The CDR3 is made up of 16 amino acids. Germline V lookup: CDR1 KGHSH, CDR2 LQKENI.

The J gene is TRBJ2-3, the V gene TRBV3-1, with D maybe TRBD2 (5 bases). The V and J ends lost 1 base and 6 bases respectively, with 11 bases between them. From germline, CDR1 is LGHDT and CDR2 YNNKEL (reference sequence). This CDR3 has 14 residues. CDR3 amino acids: CASSQAGSGDTQYF. CDR3 sequence (DNA): TGTGCCAGCAGCCAAGCGGGGTCCGGGGATACGCAGTATTTT.

This clonotype was seen ten or more times. The rearrangement joins TRBV20-1 to TRBJ2-3, with 8 bases lining up with TRBD2. The germline V gene encodes CDR1 DFQATT and CDR2 SNEGSKA (reference sequence). The CDR3 is 14 residues long. Trimming removed 5 bases from V and 4 bases from J; junction bases left unmatched: 8. In DNA form, the CDR3 reads TGCAGTGCTCAGCGGCGGGGGGCCCCAGATACGCAGTATTTT. Translation: CSAQRRGAPDTQYF.

In this sample, this clonotype turned up a few times. The gene calls are TRBV4-1 and TRBJ2-7; 11 nucleotides line up with TRBD2. Trimming removed 0 bases from V and 8 bases from J; junction bases left unmatched: 21. This CDR3 contains 20 residues. Germline V gene lookup returns CDR1 MGHRA and CDR2 YSYEKL. CDR3 in DNA: TGCGCCAGCAGCCAAGACGGCATAGGGATAACTAGCGGGGGATTAAGTCAGCAGTACTTC. It translates to CASSQDGIGITSGGLSQQYF.

This chain links TRBV5-1 with TRBJ1-2; TRBD1 matches 8 bases. Trimming took 4 bases from V and 1 from J; bases not matched to a gene: 15. Germline loops: CDR1 SGHRS, CDR2 YFSETQ. The CDR3 is 18 residues long. The CDR3 loop is CASSPGVGRGPDNYGYTF. Written as DNA, the CDR3 is TGCGCCAGCAGCCCCGGGGTCGGCAGGGGGCCGGATAACTATGGCTACACCTTC.

The J gene is TRBJ2-7, the V gene TRBV4-1, with TRBD2 matching over 12 bases. CDR1 and CDR2 from the germline V gene are MGHRA and YSYEKL. This CDR3 contains 17 residues. V was clipped by 4 bases and J by 1 base; unmatched bases: 8. The CDR3 is CASSRSLAGGGSYEQYF. The CDR3 coding sequence is TGCGCCAGCAGCCGATCACTAGCGGGAGGAGGTTCCTACGAGCAGTACTTC.

This clonotype occurred many times. The genes are TRBV10-3 and TRBJ1-1; 8 bases are a match to TRBD1. Germline V gene sequence: CDR1 ENHRY, CDR2 SYGVKD. Unmatched junction bases numbered 1, after V lost 6 bases and J lost 1 base. The CDR3 runs to 13 residues. The CDR3 DNA reads TGTGCCATCAGAGACAGGGGGAACACTGAAGCTTTCTTT. Its translation: CAIRDRGNTEAFF.

This chain joins TRBV7-9 and TRBJ2-3; D uncertain. CDR1 is SEHNR, CDR2 FQNEAQ, per germline (reference sequence). The V gene lost 2 bases and the J gene lost 0 bases, with 9 bases spanning the gap. This CDR3 has 15 amino acids. The CDR3 is CASSLNIGSTDTQYF. The CDR3 coding sequence is TGTGCCAGCAGCTTAAATATAGGGAGCACAGATACGCAGTATTTT.

This clonotype appeared many times. The CDR3 region is CASSYGYQPQHF. The DNA of the CDR3 is TGTGCCAGTAGTTATGGGTATCAGCCCCAGCATTTT. V is TRBV19 and J is TRBJ1-5, with D unclear. The CDR3 length is 12 residues. The V gene's germline CDR1 is LNHDA and CDR2 SQIVND (reference sequence). Trimming shortened V by 5 bases and J by 5 bases, and 7 bases separated the two germline ends.

The chain combines TRBV2 with TRBJ1-1; D is uncertain. Germline V gene data show CDR1 as SNHLY and CDR2 as FYNNEI. The CDR3 is 12 residues long. CDR3 residues: CAAGGGRTEAFF. The CDR3 nucleotides are TGTGCGGCTGGCGGCGGTAGGACTGAAGCTTTCTTT.

This clonotype has just a few counts. The chain recombines TRBV30 with TRBJ2-1; D could derive from TRBD1 or TRBD2 (5 bases each). Trimming took off 1 base at V and 10 bases at J, with 14 bases between the two ends. CDR1 and CDR2 (germline): GTSNPN, SVGIG (reference sequence). The CDR3 length is 13 residues. CDR3 residues: CAWSGLFEGEQFF. The CDR3 DNA is TGTGCCTGGAGTGGCCTTTTCGAGGGGGAGCAGTTCTTC.

This clonotype was counted at least ten times. The V and J genes are TRBV2 and TRBJ2-1; 9 bases are shared with TRBD1. There are 16 residues in the CDR3. The germline gives CDR1 SNHLY, CDR2 FYNNEI. V lost 7 bases, J lost 3 bases, and 10 bases stayed unmatched. The CDR3 here is CASNGGTGIIYNEQFF. CDR3 in DNA: TGTGCCAGCAATGGGGGGACAGGGATTATCTACAATGAGCAGTTCTTC.

This chain connects TRBV6-1 to TRBJ2-1; tentative D call: TRBD2 (5 bases). V lost 7 bases and J 2 bases, leaving 12 bases between the germline ends. This CDR3 comprises 14 residues. Germline CDR1 reads MNHNS; CDR2 reads SASEGT. CDR3 in amino acids: CASTPSPPYNEQFF. For the CDR3, the DNA is TGTGCCAGCACCCCTAGCCCACCCTACAATGAGCAGTTCTTC.

V usage is TRBV20-1 and J usage is TRBJ2-4; D might be TRBD1 or TRBD2, each matching 6 bases. Deletions cut 3 bases from V and 1 base from J, with 13 bases between. The germline V gene encodes CDR1 DFQATT and CDR2 SNEGSKA (reference sequence). The length of the CDR3 is 15 residues. The CDR3 DNA is TGCAGTGCTAGTTCGGGGGCGATGGCCAAAAACATTCAGTACTTC. This codes for CSASSGAMAKNIQYF.

As for this clonotype: A much larger clone lies one base from this, so it may be a read error. The genes are TRBV12-3 or TRBV12-4 and TRBJ2-7, with D maybe TRBD1 (6 bases). Trimming took 2 bases from V and 6 from J, leaving 14 bases between them. There are 14 residues in the CDR3. The CDR3 here is CASSLQYGRGEQYF. CDR3 nucleotide sequence: TGTGCCAGCAGTTTACAGTACGGCAGGGGCGAGCAGTACTTC.

This clonotype showed up many times. V gene TRBV29-1 combines with J gene TRBJ2-3, with a tentative D call TRBD2 (7 bases). The CDR3 totals 14 residues. The V gene lost 4 bases and the J gene lost 1 base, with 12 bases spanning the gap. CDR1 SQVTM and CDR2 ANQGSEA come from the germline V gene. The CDR3 DNA follows: TGCAGCGTTGCGGGGGGCCGGGGCACAGATACGCAGTATTTT. Its translation: CSVAGGRGTDTQYF.

The gene calls are TRBV6-1 and TRBJ1-5, with D perhaps TRBD1 (6 bases). The CDR3 loop spans 17 amino acids. V lost 2 bases and J lost 0, with 14 bases in between. The germline V gene has CDR1 MNHNS and CDR2 SASEGT. CDR3 nucleotides: TGTGCCAGCAGTGAAAGGGAACAGGGCTATAGCAATCAGCCCCAGCATTTT. This encodes CASSEREQGYSNQPQHF.

This clonotype was detected only a few times. The chain couples TRBV12-5 to TRBJ2-2, with D hard to call. CDR3 length: 13 residues. The germline V and J ends were trimmed by 1 base and 4 bases, with 4 bases remaining between them. Per the germline V gene, CDR1 is LGHNT and CDR2 is FRNRAP. The CDR3 region has the DNA TGTGCTAGTGGTTTGGAATTCACCGGGGAGCTGTTTTTT. Translated: CASGLEFTGELFF.

The J gene is TRBJ2-5, the V gene TRBV7-2; no definite D call. CDR3 length equals 15 residues. Trimming pared 1 base from V and 4 bases from J, leaving 13 bases between. From germline, CDR1 is SGHTA and CDR2 FQGNSA. Written as DNA, the CDR3 is TGTGCCAGCAGCTTAGTAGGTACCGATCGAGAGACCCAGTACTTC. It specifies CASSLVGTDRETQYF.

V gene TRBV7-2 combines with J gene TRBJ2-1; 13 bases match TRBD2. The CDR3 contains 16 residues. Germline-derived CDR1 and CDR2 are SGHTA and FQGNSA. Germline trimming cut 5 bases from V and 10 bases from J; bases unmatched to any gene: 11. CDR3 sequence: CASSTRTSGGWGEQFF. In DNA form, the CDR3 reads TGTGCCAGCAGCACAAGGACTAGCGGGGGCTGGGGGGAGCAGTTCTTC.

The chain uses TRBV27 and TRBJ2-1, with 11 positions matching TRBD2. The CDR3 spans 19 residues. The J segment lost 3 bases and the V segment lost 5 bases, leaving 15 bases of the junction unmatched. The germline gives CDR1 MNHEY, CDR2 SMNVEV (reference sequence). The CDR3 region is CASSLRGLAEGRDYNEQFF. The CDR3 DNA sequence: TGTGCCAGCAGTCTAAGGGGACTAGCGGAGGGCCGGGACTACAATGAGCAGTTCTTC.

This clonotype has only a few counts. This sequence joins TRBV6-2 or TRBV6-3 and TRBJ1-5; the match to TRBD1 covers 9 bases. J gave up 4 bases and V 4 bases, and 2 bases lay outside the gene matches. CDR1 is MNHEY, CDR2 SVGEGT, per germline. This CDR3 comprises 14 residues. CDR3 loop: CASSLTGGNQPQHF. As DNA, the CDR3 is TGTGCCAGCAGTTTGACAGGGGGAAATCAGCCCCAGCATTTT.

This clonotype was found a few times. The chain uses TRBV4-2 and TRBJ2-7; D ambiguous. This CDR3 contains 15 residues. CDR1 and CDR2 from the germline V gene are LGHNA and YNFKEQ. V dropped 1 base and J dropped 4 bases, with 14 bases sitting between them. The DNA for the CDR3 is TGTGCCAGCAGCCAAGTTTCACGGCAGGTATACGAGCAGTACTTC. Its translation is CASSQVSRQVYEQYF.